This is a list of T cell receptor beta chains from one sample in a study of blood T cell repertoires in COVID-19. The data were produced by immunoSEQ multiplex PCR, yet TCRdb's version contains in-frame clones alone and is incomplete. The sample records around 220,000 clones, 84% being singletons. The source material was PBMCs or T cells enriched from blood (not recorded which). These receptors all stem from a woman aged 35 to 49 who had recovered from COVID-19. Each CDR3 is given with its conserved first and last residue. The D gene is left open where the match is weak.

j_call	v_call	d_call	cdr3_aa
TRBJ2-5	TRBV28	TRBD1	CASSPGGPETQYF
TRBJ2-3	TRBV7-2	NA	CASSLSSASTDTQYF
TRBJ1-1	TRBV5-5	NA	CATRTDLNTEAFF
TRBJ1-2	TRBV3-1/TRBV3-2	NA	CASSLLTGPGGYTF
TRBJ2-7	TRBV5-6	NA	CASSRGAYEQYF
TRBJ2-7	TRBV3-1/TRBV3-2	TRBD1	CASSYGTEREQYF
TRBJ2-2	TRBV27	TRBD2	CASRGGLTGELFF
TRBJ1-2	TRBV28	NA	CASSLILRWWFGYTF
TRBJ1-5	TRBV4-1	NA	CASSQESGNRNQPQHF
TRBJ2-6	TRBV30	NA	CAWGGDNPSGANVLTF
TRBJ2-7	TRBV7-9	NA	CASSLDRAYEQYF
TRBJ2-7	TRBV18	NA	CASSPSRDIYEQYF
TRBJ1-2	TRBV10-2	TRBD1	CASSETGDYGYTF
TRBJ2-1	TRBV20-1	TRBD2	CSAESGDEQFF
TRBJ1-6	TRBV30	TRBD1	CAWTLSGGPNSPLHF
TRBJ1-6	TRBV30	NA	CAWSATVNSPLHF
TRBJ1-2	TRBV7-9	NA	CASSKLAGLRPNYGYTF
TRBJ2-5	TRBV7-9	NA	CASSLGQQETQYF
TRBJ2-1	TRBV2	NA	CASSVRQTVYNEQFF
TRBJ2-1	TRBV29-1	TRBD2	CSVAGLAGVSNEQFF
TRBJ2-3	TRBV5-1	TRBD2	CASSLGPIAGYSTDTQYF
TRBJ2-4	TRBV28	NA	CASSSTPKNIQYF
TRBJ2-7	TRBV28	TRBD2	CASGLAFGEQYF
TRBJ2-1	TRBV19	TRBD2	CASSGSGLAGGNEQFF
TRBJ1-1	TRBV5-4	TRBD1	CASSPGQDTEAFF
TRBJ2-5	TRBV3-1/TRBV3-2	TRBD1	CASLQGAGETQYF
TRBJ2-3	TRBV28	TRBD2	CASSLFPGGRARDTQYF
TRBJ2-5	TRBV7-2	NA	CASSDPGRGIMGTQYF
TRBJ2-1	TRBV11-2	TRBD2	CASSSWTSGDGEQFF
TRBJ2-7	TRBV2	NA	CASKSNNPGHPYEQYF
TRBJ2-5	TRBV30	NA	CAWSVLGGETQYF
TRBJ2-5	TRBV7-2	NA	CASSLERVGGTQYF
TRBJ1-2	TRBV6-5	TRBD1	CASRQTGSNYGYTF
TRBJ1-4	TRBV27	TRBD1	CASTLRGTENEKLFF
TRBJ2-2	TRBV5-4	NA	CASTPGVSDTGELFF
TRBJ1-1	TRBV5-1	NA	CASSFRQNTEAFF
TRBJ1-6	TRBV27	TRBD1	CASRTGQYHSPLHF